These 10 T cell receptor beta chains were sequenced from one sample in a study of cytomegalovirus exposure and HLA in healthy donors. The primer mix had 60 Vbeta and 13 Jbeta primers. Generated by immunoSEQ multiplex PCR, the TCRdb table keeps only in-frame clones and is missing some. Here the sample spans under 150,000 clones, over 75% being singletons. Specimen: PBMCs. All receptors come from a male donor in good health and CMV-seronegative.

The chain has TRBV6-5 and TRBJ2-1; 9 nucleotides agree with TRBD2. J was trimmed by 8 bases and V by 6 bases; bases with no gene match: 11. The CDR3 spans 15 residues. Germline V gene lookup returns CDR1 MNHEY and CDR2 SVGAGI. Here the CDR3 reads CASRPLQREVHEQFF. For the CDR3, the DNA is TGTGCCAGCAGGCCCCTACAGCGGGAGGTCCATGAGCAGTTCTTC.

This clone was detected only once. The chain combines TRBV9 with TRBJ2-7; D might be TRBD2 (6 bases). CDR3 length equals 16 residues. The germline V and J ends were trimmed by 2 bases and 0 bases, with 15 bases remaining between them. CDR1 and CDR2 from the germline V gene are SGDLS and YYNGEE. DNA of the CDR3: TGTGCCAGCAGCGTGGGACCAGCGGGTAGCTCCTACGAGCAGTACTTC. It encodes CASSVGPAGSSYEQYF.

For the CDR3, the DNA is TGTGCCAGCAGAGCCGAAGTGGGAGGGGAACAGTTCTTC. This codes for CASRAEVGGEQFF. The chain uses TRBV11-3 and TRBJ2-1, with 7 positions matching TRBD2. The length of the CDR3 is 13 residues. Trimming at V came to 6 bases and at J to 13 bases, leaving 12 bases not matched to a gene. Germline assignment: CDR1 SGHNT and CDR2 YENEEA.

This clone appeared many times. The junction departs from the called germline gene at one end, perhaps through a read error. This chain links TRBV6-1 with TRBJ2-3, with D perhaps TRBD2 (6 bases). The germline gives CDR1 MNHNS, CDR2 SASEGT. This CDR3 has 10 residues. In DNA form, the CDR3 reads TGTGCCTTGTCCGCGGGATTCTCCAACTTT. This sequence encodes CALSAGFSNF.

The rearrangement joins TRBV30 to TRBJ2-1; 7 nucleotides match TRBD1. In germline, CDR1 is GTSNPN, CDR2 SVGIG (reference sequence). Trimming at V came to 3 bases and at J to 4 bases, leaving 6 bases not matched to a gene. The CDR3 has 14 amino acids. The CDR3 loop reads CAWRKGAVYNEQFF. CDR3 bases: TGTGCCTGGAGAAAGGGGGCTGTTTACAATGAGCAGTTCTTC. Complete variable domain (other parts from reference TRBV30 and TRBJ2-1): SQTIHQWPATLVQPVGSPLSLECTVEGTSNPNLYWYRQAAGRGLQLLFYSVGIGQISSEVPQNLSASRPQDRQFILSSKKLLLSDSGFYLCAWRKGAVYNEQFFGPGTRLTVL.

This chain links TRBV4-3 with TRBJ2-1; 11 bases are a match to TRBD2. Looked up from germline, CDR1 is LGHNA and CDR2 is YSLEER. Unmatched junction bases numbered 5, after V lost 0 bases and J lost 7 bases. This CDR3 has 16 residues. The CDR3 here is CASSQDLAGGGNEQFF. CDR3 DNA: TGCGCCAGCAGCCAAGATCTAGCGGGAGGAGGAAATGAGCAGTTCTTC.

The DNA of the CDR3 is TGTGCCTGGAGTGCGGACAGGATCAATCAGCCCCAGCATTTT. It is translated as CAWSADRINQPQHF. The chain links TRBV30 to TRBJ1-5; 7 nucleotides align to TRBD1. The V and J ends lost 1 base and 3 bases, in that order; junction bases with no gene match: 3. Germline CDR1 and CDR2: GTSNPN and SVGIG (reference sequence). The CDR3 has 14 residues.

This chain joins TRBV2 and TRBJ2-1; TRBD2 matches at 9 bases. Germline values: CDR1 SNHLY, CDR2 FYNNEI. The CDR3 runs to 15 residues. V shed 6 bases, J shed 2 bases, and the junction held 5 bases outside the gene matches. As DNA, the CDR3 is TGTGCCAGCAGCGGGGCGGGAGGGCCCTACAATGAGCAGTTCTTC. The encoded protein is CASSGAGGPYNEQFF.

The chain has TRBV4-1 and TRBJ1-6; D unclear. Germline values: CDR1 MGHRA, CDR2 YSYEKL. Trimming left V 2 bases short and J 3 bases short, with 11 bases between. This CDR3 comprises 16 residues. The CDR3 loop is CASSQSLVLYNSPLHF. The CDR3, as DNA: TGCGCCAGCAGCCAATCTCTAGTCCTCTATAATTCACCCCTCCACTTT.

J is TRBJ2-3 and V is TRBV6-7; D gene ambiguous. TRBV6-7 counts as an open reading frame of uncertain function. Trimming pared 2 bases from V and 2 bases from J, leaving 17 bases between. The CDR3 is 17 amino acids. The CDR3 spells CASSYRGQEDDTDTQYF. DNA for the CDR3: TGTGCCAGCAGTTACCGTGGTCAGGAAGACGACACAGATACGCAGTATTTT.